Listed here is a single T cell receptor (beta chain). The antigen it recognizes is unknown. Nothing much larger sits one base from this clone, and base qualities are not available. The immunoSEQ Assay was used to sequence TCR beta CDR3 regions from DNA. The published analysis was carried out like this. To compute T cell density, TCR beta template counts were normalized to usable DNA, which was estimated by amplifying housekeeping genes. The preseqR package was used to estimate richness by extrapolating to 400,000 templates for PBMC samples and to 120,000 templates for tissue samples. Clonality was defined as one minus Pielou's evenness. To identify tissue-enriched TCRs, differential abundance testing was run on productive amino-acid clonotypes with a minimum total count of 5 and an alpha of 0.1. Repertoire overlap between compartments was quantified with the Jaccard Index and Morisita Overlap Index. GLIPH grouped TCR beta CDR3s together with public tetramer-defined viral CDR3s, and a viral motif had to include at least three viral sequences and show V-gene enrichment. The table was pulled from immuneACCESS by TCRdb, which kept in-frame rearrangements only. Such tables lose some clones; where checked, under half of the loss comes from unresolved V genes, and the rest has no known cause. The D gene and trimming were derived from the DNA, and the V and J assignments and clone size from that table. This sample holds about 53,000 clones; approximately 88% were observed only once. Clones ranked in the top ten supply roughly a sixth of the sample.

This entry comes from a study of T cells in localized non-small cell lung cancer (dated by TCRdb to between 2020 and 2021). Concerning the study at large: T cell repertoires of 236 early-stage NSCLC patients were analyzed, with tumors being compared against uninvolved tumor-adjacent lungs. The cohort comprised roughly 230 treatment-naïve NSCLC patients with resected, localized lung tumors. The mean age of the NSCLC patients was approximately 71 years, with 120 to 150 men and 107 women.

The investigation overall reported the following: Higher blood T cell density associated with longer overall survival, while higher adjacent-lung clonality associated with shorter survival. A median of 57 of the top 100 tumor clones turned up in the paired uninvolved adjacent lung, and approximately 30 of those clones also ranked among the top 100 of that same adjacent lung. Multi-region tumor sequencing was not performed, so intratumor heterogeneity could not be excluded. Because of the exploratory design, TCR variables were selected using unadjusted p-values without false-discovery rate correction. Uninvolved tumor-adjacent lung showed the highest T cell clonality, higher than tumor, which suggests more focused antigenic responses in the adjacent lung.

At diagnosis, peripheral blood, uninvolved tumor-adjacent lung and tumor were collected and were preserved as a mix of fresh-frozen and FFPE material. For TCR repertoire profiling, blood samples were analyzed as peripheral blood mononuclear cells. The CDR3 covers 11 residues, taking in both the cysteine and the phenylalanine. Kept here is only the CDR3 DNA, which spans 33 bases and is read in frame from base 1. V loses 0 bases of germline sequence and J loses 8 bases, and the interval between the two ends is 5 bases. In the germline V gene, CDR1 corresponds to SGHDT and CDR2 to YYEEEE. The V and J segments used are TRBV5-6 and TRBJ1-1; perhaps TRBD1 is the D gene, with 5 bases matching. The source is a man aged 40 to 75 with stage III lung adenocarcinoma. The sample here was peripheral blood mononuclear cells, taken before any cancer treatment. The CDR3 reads CASSLDREAFF. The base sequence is TGTGCCAGCAGCTTGGACAGGGAAGCTTTCTTT.